This T cell receptor (beta chain) was identified during a study of blood T cell repertoires in COVID-19. About the research overall: Acute-phase and convalescent COVID-19 samples originated in the United States, Italy and Spain. Sources were T cells, B-cell-depleted T cells, or PBMCs; the material itself was cDNA or gDNA.

Original data processing: Estimates of nucleated cell counts were drawn from the amplification of reference gene primers. Some clones are missing from TCRdb's copy, which holds only in-frame ones; the method was immunoSEQ multiplex PCR. For V, J and clone size, that table is used; D and trimming come from the DNA. The sample shows about 210,000 clones, roughly four fifths of them seen only once. The ends lost 3 bases at V and 4 bases at J; junction bases unmatched: 3. The length of the CDR3 is 13 residues. Looked up from germline, CDR1 is SGHRS and CDR2 is YFSETQ. V gene TRBV5-1 combines with J gene TRBJ1-1; 7 bases are shared with TRBD1. Specimen: peripheral blood. The source is a woman aged 35 to 49 with acute or convalescent COVID-19. CDR3 sequence reads: CASSSAGGTEAFF. The CDR3 bases are TGCGCCAGCAGCTCCGCAGGGGGCACTGAAGCTTTCTTT. The full variable domain, in which reference TRBV5-1 and TRBJ1-1 provide the parts outside the CDR3, is KAGVTQTPRYLIKTRGQQVTLSCSPISGHRSVSWYQQTPGQGLQFLFEYFSETQRNKGNFPGRFSGRQFSNSRSEMNVSTLELGDSALYLCASSSAGGTEAFFGQGTRLTVV.